Shown below are 23 T cell receptor beta chains from a single sample sequenced in a study of blood T cell repertoires in COVID-19 (TCRdb year 2020). The method was the immunoSEQ multiplex PCR assay. TCRdb stores this immuneACCESS table with in-frame sequences only. Part of the clones is absent; in the studies checked, under half of the shortfall reflects unresolved V genes, and no reason is known for the rest. The sample includes roughly 670,000 clones, with 90% observed a single time. The top ten hold more than 0.25% of the sample. The sequencing input was peripheral blood. The receptors were sampled from a woman younger than 35 with acute or convalescent COVID-19.

The V gene is TRBV19, the J gene TRBJ1-2, with D unclear. V was shortened by 3 bases and J by 10 bases, with 9 bases between the two germline ends. Looked up from germline, CDR1 is LNHDA and CDR2 is SQIVND (reference sequence). The CDR3 sequence is 11 residues long. In DNA, the CDR3 is TGTGCCAGTAGTATGGTGGAGATCTACACCTTC. Translation: CASSMVEIYTF.

The rearrangement uses TRBV19 and TRBJ1-1; possibly TRBD1 for D (6 bases). The V gene lost 7 bases and the J gene lost 0 bases, with 12 bases spanning the gap. This CDR3 contains 14 residues. Germline CDR1 and CDR2: LNHDA and SQIVND (reference sequence). CDR3 bases: TGTGCCAGTACCACGGACAGAATGAACACTGAAGCTTTCTTT. It translates to CASTTDRMNTEAFF.

The V call is TRBV6-4, the J call TRBJ2-1, with 7 bases identical to TRBD1. The CDR3 has 14 amino acids. Germline V gene data show CDR1 as MRHNA and CDR2 as SNTAGT. V lost 3 bases and J lost 8; bases outside the gene matches: 7. Here the CDR3 reads CASSEGQVSDEQFF. The CDR3 region has the DNA TGTGCCAGCAGTGAAGGACAGGTCTCCGATGAGCAGTTCTTC.

The genes are TRBV7-9 and TRBJ1-1; D unresolved. Trimming pared 4 bases from V and 0 bases from J, leaving 12 bases between. The CDR3 sequence is 15 residues long. Germline CDR1 and CDR2: SEHNR and FQNEAQ (reference sequence). The CDR3 loop reads CASSSPSRMNTEAFF. CDR3 DNA sequence: TGTGCCAGCAGCTCCCCAAGCCGCATGAACACTGAAGCTTTCTTT.

V is TRBV10-1 and J is TRBJ1-1; a possible D gene is TRBD1 (6 bases). V was trimmed by 7 bases and J by 7 bases, leaving 22 bases between them. The germline V gene encodes CDR1 WNHNN and CDR2 SYGVQD (reference sequence). CDR3 length: 15 residues. The CDR3 nucleotides read TGCGCCAGCACGGGCCGGGGGGCAGGACGGGATGAAGCTTTCTTT. This translates into CASTGRGAGRDEAFF.

This clone has just one count. The rearrangement uses TRBV7-3 and TRBJ1-2, with 7 bases matching TRBD1. Per the germline V gene, CDR1 is SGHTA and CDR2 is FQGTGA. V lost 5 bases, J lost 5 bases, and 14 bases stayed unmatched. The CDR3 is 16 residues long. CDR3 amino acids: CASSPRPRDSFYGYTF. CDR3 DNA sequence: TGTGCCAGCAGCCCCCGACCGCGGGACAGCTTTTATGGCTACACCTTC.

This rearrangement joins TRBV30 to TRBJ2-6; the match to TRBD1 covers 7 bases. The CDR3 has 15 residues. Germline CDR1 is GTSNPN and CDR2 is SVGIG (reference sequence). Trimming at V came to 5 bases and at J to 0 bases, leaving 4 bases not matched to a gene. This CDR3 is CAWQQGLSGANVLTF. The CDR3 bases are TGTGCCTGGCAACAGGGGCTCTCTGGGGCCAACGTCCTGACTTTC.

This sequence joins TRBV9 and TRBJ1-3; possible D gene TRBD1, 5 bases. CDR3 length equals 16 residues. Germline lookup yields CDR1 SGDLS and CDR2 YYNGEE. Trimming removed 0 bases at V and 0 bases at J, with 10 bases between. In DNA, the CDR3 is TGTGCCAGCAGCGTAGCGGGGGGGTTCTCTGGAAACACCATATATTTT. It codes for CASSVAGGFSGNTIYF.

Only one count was recorded for this clone. The V gene is TRBV25-1, the J gene TRBJ1-1; 7 bases match TRBD1. Losses at the gene ends were 0 bases for V and 7 bases for J; bases not matched to a gene: 8. The CDR3 covers 15 residues. The germline CDR1 and CDR2 sequences are MGHDK and SYGVNS. The CDR3 sequence is CASSEYLGQGGEAFF. As DNA, the CDR3 is TGTGCCAGCAGTGAATATCTCGGGCAGGGGGGTGAAGCTTTCTTT. The whole variable domain, remainder taken from reference TRBV25-1 and TRBJ1-1, is EADIYQTPRYLVIGTGKKITLECSQTMGHDKMYWYQQDPGMELHLIHYSYGVNSTEKGDLSSESTVSRIRTEHFPLTLESARPSHTSQYLCASSEYLGQGGEAFFGQGTRLTVV.

This clone appeared a single time. The J gene is TRBJ1-1, the V gene TRBV30; 7 nucleotides agree with TRBD1. Trimming removed 4 bases from V and 2 bases from J; junction bases left unmatched: 4. The germline V gene encodes CDR1 GTSNPN and CDR2 SVGIG (reference sequence). The CDR3 loop spans 13 amino acids. CDR3 region: CAWTRDSNTEAFF. As DNA, the CDR3 is TGTGCCTGGACCCGGGACAGTAACACTGAAGCTTTCTTT.

The chain employs TRBV5-1 and TRBJ1-1; maybe TRBD1 (5 bases). The V gene's germline CDR1 is SGHRS and CDR2 YFSETQ. The CDR3 runs to 13 residues. Trimming removed 1 base at V and 4 bases at J, with 8 bases between. The DNA for the CDR3 is TGCGCCAGCAGCTTGAACCAGGGCACTGAAGCTTTCTTT. Amino acid sequence: CASSLNQGTEAFF. Supplemented by reference TRBV5-1 and TRBJ1-1, the full variable domain reads KAGVTQTPRYLIKTRGQQVTLSCSPISGHRSVSWYQQTPGQGLQFLFEYFSETQRNKGNFPGRFSGRQFSNSRSEMNVSTLELGDSALYLCASSLNQGTEAFFGQGTRLTVV.

The gene calls are TRBV27 and TRBJ1-5; D is possibly TRBD1 (5 bases). Germline CDR1 reads MNHEY; CDR2 reads SMNVEV (reference sequence). CDR3 length: 15 amino acids. Trimming pared 3 bases from V and 3 bases from J, leaving 12 bases between. In DNA form, the CDR3 reads TGTGCCAGCAGTTTCGCAGGGTTGGTCAATCAGCCCCAGCATTTT. The encoded protein is CASSFAGLVNQPQHF.

This sequence joins TRBV7-2 and TRBJ2-7; perhaps TRBD2 as D (6 bases). The CDR3 contains 15 residues. CDR1 and CDR2 from the germline V gene are SGHTA and FQGNSA. The germline V and J ends were trimmed by 4 bases and 1 base, with 14 bases remaining between them. CDR3 nucleotide sequence: TGTGCCAGCAGCTCGAGGGGAGGATGGTCCTACGAGCAGTACTTC. This sequence encodes CASSSRGGWSYEQYF.

The chain is built from TRBV6-5 and TRBJ1-2; D may be TRBD1 (5 bases). The germline gives CDR1 MNHEY, CDR2 SVGAGI. The V end was cut by 10 bases, the J end by 2 bases, with 17 bases between. The CDR3 extends over 14 amino acids. This chain's CDR3 is CATSWMAGNYGYTF. The DNA for the CDR3 is TGTGCCACCTCCTGGATGGCAGGGAACTATGGCTACACCTTC.

The chain uses TRBV5-6 and TRBJ1-5, with TRBD1 as a possible D gene (5 bases). The germline CDR1 and CDR2 sequences are SGHDT and YYEEEE. The CDR3 sequence is 14 residues long. V lost 5 bases to trimming and J lost 0 bases, with 9 bases between them. The CDR3 coding sequence is TGTGCCAGCAGGCCCCAGGGTAGCAATCAGCCCCAGCATTTT. This codes for CASRPQGSNQPQHF. Filled out from reference TRBV5-6 and TRBJ1-5, the complete variable domain reads DAGVTQSPTHLIKTRGQQVTLRCSPKSGHDTVSWYQQALGQGPQFIFQYYEEEERQRGNFPDRFSGHQFPNYSSELNVNALLLGDSALYLCASRPQGSNQPQHFGDGTRLSIL.

This chain links TRBV11-3 with TRBJ2-1, with D maybe TRBD1 (5 bases). Germline V CDR1 and CDR2: SGHNT, YENEEA. V was clipped by 5 bases and J by 2 bases, with 10 bases between them. The CDR3 extends over 14 amino acids. Written as DNA, the CDR3 is TGTGCCAGCAGCCAAGGGGAAACCTACAATGAGCAGTTCTTC. The encoded protein is CASSQGETYNEQFF.

This clone showed up just once. V usage is TRBV7-9 and J usage is TRBJ1-2; 7 positions agree with TRBD1. Germline V gives CDR1 SEHNR, CDR2 FQNEAQ (reference sequence). The CDR3 has 14 amino acids. V lost 5 bases, J lost 6 bases, and 9 bases stayed unmatched. The CDR3 loop reads CASSGDSDINGYTF. The CDR3 region has the DNA TGTGCCAGCAGCGGGGACAGCGACATTAATGGCTACACCTTC.

This clone was picked up one time. Different DNA sequences within this sample yield the same CDR3. V gene TRBV30 combines with J gene TRBJ1-1; 8 bases agree with TRBD1. CDR1 and CDR2 (germline): GTSNPN, SVGIG (reference sequence). CDR3 length: 12 residues. Trimming removed 0 bases from V and 6 bases from J; junction bases left unmatched: 0. The CDR3: CAWSVQGAEAFF. The CDR3 DNA sequence: TGTGCCTGGAGTGTACAGGGGGCTGAAGCTTTCTTT. Together with reference TRBV30 and TRBJ1-1, the CDR3 gives the full variable domain: SQTIHQWPATLVQPVGSPLSLECTVEGTSNPNLYWYRQAAGRGLQLLFYSVGIGQISSEVPQNLSASRPQDRQFILSSKKLLLSDSGFYLCAWSVQGAEAFFGQGTRLTVV.

This clone showed up just once. The V call is TRBV11-2, the J call TRBJ1-1; 8 bases match TRBD1. The V gene end was trimmed by 4 bases and the J gene end by 4 bases; junction bases not matched to a gene: 2. Germline values: CDR1 SGHAT, CDR2 FQNNGV. There are 13 residues in the CDR3. The chain's CDR3 is CASSSDRGTEAFF. As DNA, the CDR3 is TGTGCCAGCAGCTCCGACAGGGGCACTGAAGCTTTCTTT.

The sample holds one count of this clone. The chain recombines TRBV11-2 with TRBJ1-5; 8 bases match TRBD1. CDR3 length: 17 amino acids. Germline V gene data show CDR1 as SGHAT and CDR2 as FQNNGV. Trimming cost V 0 bases and J 7 bases; bases outside gene matches: 11. This CDR3 reads CASSLDLKTGEWQPQHF. Here the CDR3 DNA reads TGTGCCAGCAGCTTAGATCTTAAGACAGGGGAGTGGCAGCCCCAGCATTTT.

V gene TRBV5-1 combines with J gene TRBJ1-2; 9 nucleotides align to TRBD1. The CDR3 covers 14 residues. Trimming took 4 bases from V and 6 from J; bases not matched to a gene: 7. Germline CDR1 and CDR2: SGHRS and YFSETQ. This CDR3 is CASSPYTGGHGYTF. The CDR3 DNA is TGCGCCAGCAGCCCCTATACAGGGGGCCATGGCTACACCTTC.

This sequence joins TRBV12-5 and TRBJ1-4; D is perhaps TRBD1 (6 bases). The germline V gene has CDR1 LGHNT and CDR2 FRNRAP. V was cut by 2 bases and J by 3 bases, with 16 bases left in between. The CDR3 consists of 17 residues. The CDR3 nucleotides read TGTGCTAGTGGTTTGATACTCGGGGACAAATCTAATGAAAAACTGTTTTTT. Translated, it gives CASGLILGDKSNEKLFF.

This clone was recorded a few times. V is TRBV19 and J is TRBJ1-5; D is ambiguous. Germline CDR1 and CDR2: LNHDA and SQIVND (reference sequence). The CDR3 is made up of 14 amino acids. The V and J ends lost 3 bases and 5 bases respectively, with 11 bases between them. This chain's CDR3 is CASSIGVRHQPQHF. CDR3 coding DNA: TGTGCCAGTAGTATCGGAGTGCGGCATCAGCCCCAGCATTTT.